The 25 T cell receptor beta chains below come from one sample, sequenced in a study of OX40 agonist ivuxolimab in advanced cancers. Data came from immunoSEQ multiplex PCR; TCRdb stores just in-frame clones and leaves some out. The sample gives 55,000 to 65,000 clones, approximately 90% of which show up once; under 0.45% is in the top ten. The sample in question was CD4+ or CD8+ T cells sorted from blood, obtained in a trial of the OX40 agonist ivuxolimab. These receptors were obtained from an adult with an advanced solid tumor such as melanoma, head and neck, liver or kidney cancer.

This clone was seen a single time. This chain uses TRBV6-5 with TRBJ1-2, with 10 bases lining up with TRBD1. J was trimmed by 6 bases and V by 5 bases; bases with no gene match: 9. This CDR3 is 15 amino acids long. Germline lookup yields CDR1 MNHEY and CDR2 SVGAGI. CDR3 coding DNA: TGTGCCAGCAGTCCCACCCCGGACAGGGGGAATGGCTACACCTTC. Residues: CASSPTPDRGNGYTF.

This chain connects TRBV6-9 to TRBJ1-3; no definite D call. Germline V CDR1 and CDR2: MNHGY, SVAAGI. The CDR3 has 16 amino acids. Trimming took 3 bases from V and 0 from J, leaving 12 bases between them. CDR3 protein: CASSYLDGSSGNTIYF. DNA of the CDR3: TGTGCCAGCAGTTACTTGGACGGGAGCTCTGGAAACACCATATATTTT.

This chain links TRBV7-2 with TRBJ2-2, with a possible D match to TRBD2 (5 bases). V shed 1 base and J shed 5 bases, with 11 bases lying between them. The CDR3 totals 15 residues. The germline gives CDR1 SGHTA, CDR2 FQGNSA. The CDR3 protein is CASSLGGFRTGELFF. CDR3 nucleotides: TGTGCCAGCAGCTTAGGAGGGTTTAGGACCGGGGAGCTGTTTTTT.

This chain connects TRBV27 to TRBJ2-7; a possible D gene is TRBD2 (5 bases). Trimming took 0 bases from V and 3 from J, leaving 9 bases between them. This CDR3 is built from 14 residues. The germline gives CDR1 MNHEY, CDR2 SMNVEV (reference sequence). The CDR3 DNA is TGTGCCAGCAGTTTATCTAGCGCCAACTACGAGCAGTACTTC. It yields the protein CASSLSSANYEQYF.

Only one count was recorded for this clone. The CDR3, as DNA: TGCGCCAGCAGAACCGGGACAGGAAATTACGAGCAGTACTTC. It yields the protein CASRTGTGNYEQYF. V gene TRBV5-1 combines with J gene TRBJ2-7, with TRBD1 matching over 8 bases. Germline assignment: CDR1 SGHRS and CDR2 YFSETQ. V was pared by 5 bases and J by 4 bases, with 8 bases of the junction left unmatched. The CDR3 has 14 residues.

This sequence joins TRBV29-1 and TRBJ1-1; 7 bases line up with TRBD1. Germline CDR1 SQVTM, CDR2 ANQGSEA. Germline trimming cut 7 bases from V and 5 bases from J; bases unmatched to any gene: 7. The CDR3 sequence is 12 residues long. CDR3 sequence reads: CSATTGITEAFF. In nucleotides, the CDR3 is TGCAGCGCTACGACAGGGATAACTGAAGCTTTCTTT.

This chain joins TRBV5-4 and TRBJ1-6; D is uncertain. The CDR3 contains 13 residues. Germline values: CDR1 SGHNT, CDR2 YYREEE (reference sequence). V dropped 4 bases and J dropped 5 bases, with 7 bases sitting between them. CDR3 in DNA: TGTGCCAGCAGCCCTTCTCATAATTCACCCCTCCACTTT. Amino acid sequence: CASSPSHNSPLHF.

The rearrangement joins TRBV19 to TRBJ2-7; 10 nucleotides match TRBD2. The CDR3 is 14 residues long. CDR1 and CDR2 from the germline V gene are LNHDA and SQIVND (reference sequence). After removal of 6 bases from V and 6 bases from J, the junction contained 8 bases not matched to a gene. The CDR3 nucleotides are TGTGCCAGTAGCCAACCTAGCGGGAGTCGCGAGCAGTACTTC. Protein product: CASSQPSGSREQYF.

V and J are TRBV15 and TRBJ1-1; possible D gene TRBD1, 5 bases. Trimming took off 0 bases at V and 2 bases at J, with 13 bases between the two ends. The CDR3 length is 16 residues. From germline, CDR1 is LNHNV and CDR2 YYDKDF (reference sequence). Here the CDR3 reads CATSRDRGKSNTEAFF. The CDR3 DNA follows: TGTGCCACCAGCAGAGATCGGGGGAAGAGCAACACTGAAGCTTTCTTT. Full variable domain (missing parts from reference TRBV15 and TRBJ1-1): DAMVIQNPRYQVTQFGKPVTLSCSQTLNHNVMYWYQQKSSQAPKLLFHYYDKDFNNEADTPDNFQSRRPNTSFCFLDIRSPGLGDTAMYLCATSRDRGKSNTEAFFGQGTRLTVV.

This clone has only one observation. This chain uses TRBV4-1 with TRBJ2-5; the match to TRBD2 covers 14 bases. CDR1 and CDR2 (germline): MGHRA, YSYEKL. J lost 2 bases, V lost 1 base, and 12 bases had no gene match. The CDR3 runs 20 residues. Written as DNA, the CDR3 is TGCGCCAGCAGCCAAGTCTTGATCTCCGGGACTAGCGGGAGACAAGAGACCCAGTACTTC. It specifies CASSQVLISGTSGRQETQYF.

The chain combines TRBV10-3 with TRBJ2-3, with TRBD2 matching 8 bases. Losses at the gene ends were 6 bases for V and 4 bases for J; bases not matched to a gene: 9. Germline loops: CDR1 ENHRY, CDR2 SYGVKD. CDR3 length equals 15 residues. The CDR3, as DNA: TGTGCCATCAGGGACTTCGCGGGAGGCGCAGATACGCAGTATTTT. This encodes CAIRDFAGGADTQYF.

V gene TRBV27 combines with J gene TRBJ1-4, with unresolved D. The CDR3 has 13 amino acids. Germline loops: CDR1 MNHEY, CDR2 SMNVEV (reference sequence). With 5 bases removed from V and 12 bases from J, the gap between germline ends came to 16 bases. The CDR3 sequence: CASSPSWRTELFF. Here the CDR3 DNA reads TGTGCCAGCAGTCCATCATGGCGAACCGAACTGTTTTTT.

The CDR3 loop is CASSPQGAWERPQHF. As DNA, the CDR3 is TGTGCCAGTAGTCCACAGGGGGCTTGGGAGCGGCCCCAGCATTTT. The chain carries TRBV19 and TRBJ1-5, with 9 bases lining up with TRBD1. The CDR3 sequence is 15 residues long. Germline V gene lookup returns CDR1 LNHDA and CDR2 SQIVND (reference sequence). The V gene end was trimmed by 5 bases and the J gene end by 9 bases; junction bases not matched to a gene: 11.

The chain recombines TRBV10-2 with TRBJ2-5; 11 nucleotides match TRBD2. This CDR3 contains 18 residues. After removal of 5 bases from V and 1 base from J, the junction contained 12 bases not matched to a gene. Germline V CDR1 and CDR2: WSHSY, SAAADI. CDR3 coding DNA: TGCGCCAGCAGTTCCGGGACTAGCGGTCGTCGGGTCCAAGAGACCCAGTACTTC. It is translated as CASSSGTSGRRVQETQYF.

This clone has only a few counts. This chain connects TRBV11-2 to TRBJ1-5, with D maybe TRBD1 (6 bases). The V end was cut by 2 bases, the J end by 2 bases, with 7 bases between. The germline V gene encodes CDR1 SGHAT and CDR2 FQNNGV. The CDR3 runs to 14 residues. The CDR3 here is CASSLSGGNQPQHF. For the CDR3, the DNA is TGTGCCAGCAGCTTATCAGGGGGCAATCAGCCCCAGCATTTT.

This clone was observed a few times. The gene calls are TRBV11-1 and TRBJ2-1; 7 positions match TRBD1. This CDR3 comprises 14 residues. The V gene's germline CDR1 is SGHAT and CDR2 FQDESV (reference sequence). The V and J ends lost 4 bases and 7 bases, in that order; junction bases with no gene match: 7. CDR3 protein: CASSSDRDFNEQFF. Here the CDR3 DNA reads TGTGCCAGCAGCTCCGACAGGGATTTTAATGAGCAGTTCTTC.

This rearrangement joins TRBV19 to TRBJ2-5; a weak D match, TRBD2 (5 bases). The length of the CDR3 is 14 residues. V lost 5 bases to trimming and J lost 7 bases, with 17 bases between them. Germline CDR1 LNHDA, CDR2 SQIVND (reference sequence). CDR3 loop: CASSSGIAIGTQYF. The CDR3 DNA reads TGTGCCAGTAGTTCGGGGATCGCTATTGGGACCCAGTACTTC.

The CDR3 protein is CSVEDPGGGGTEAFF. CDR3 DNA: TGCAGCGTTGAAGACCCAGGAGGGGGCGGCACTGAAGCTTTCTTT. V usage is TRBV29-1 and J usage is TRBJ1-1; 7 bases map to TRBD1. The germline V gene encodes CDR1 SQVTM and CDR2 ANQGSEA. Unmatched junction bases numbered 8, after V lost 0 bases and J lost 4 bases. CDR3 length equals 15 residues.

This CDR3 is CASSLWVAGNTEAFF. CDR3 coding DNA: TGTGCCAGCAGCTTGTGGGTGGCGGGGAACACTGAAGCTTTCTTT. This chain connects TRBV5-8 to TRBJ1-1; D is ambiguous. V lost 1 base and J lost 1, with 11 bases in between. The CDR3 is 15 amino acids. CDR1 SGHTS and CDR2 YDEGEE come from the germline V gene.

The gene calls are TRBV7-9 and TRBJ2-3, with 10 nucleotides matching TRBD1. V lost 3 bases to trimming and J lost 5 bases; unmatched junction nucleotides: 5. Germline CDR1 reads SEHNR; CDR2 reads FQNEAQ (reference sequence). The CDR3 has 15 residues. CDR3 nucleotide sequence: TGTGCCAGCAGCTTTAGACAGGGGGCCTTAGATACGCAGTATTTT. Amino acids: CASSFRQGALDTQYF.

In its sample, this clone was seen once. The chain is built from TRBV6-6 and TRBJ1-4; D may be TRBD1 (5 bases). Between the trimmed V and J ends, which lost 6 bases and 0 bases, there was a span of 5 bases. CDR3 length equals 13 residues. Germline loops: CDR1 MNHNY, CDR2 SVGAGI (reference sequence). CDR3 amino acids: CASRGATNEKLFF. CDR3 nucleotide sequence: TGTGCCAGCAGGGGGGCAACTAATGAAAAACTGTTTTTT.

The V call is TRBV6-6, the J call TRBJ2-7, with 11 bases fitting TRBD1. The V segment lost 5 bases and the J segment 2 bases; nucleotides outside the gene matches: 8. CDR3 length equals 16 residues. Germline lookup yields CDR1 MNHNY and CDR2 SVGAGI (reference sequence). This CDR3 is CASSSGQGASTYEQYF. CDR3 sequence (DNA): TGTGCCAGCAGTAGCGGACAGGGGGCAAGTACCTACGAGCAGTACTTC.

The chain uses TRBV5-8 and TRBJ1-4; maybe TRBD1 (5 bases). Per germline, CDR1 SGHTS and CDR2 YDEGEE. Trimming stripped 0 bases from V and 3 bases from J, with 9 bases between. The CDR3 sequence is 15 residues long. In nucleotides, the CDR3 is TGTGCCAGCAGCTTGGCAGGGTCCCCTAATGAAAAACTGTTTTTT. It yields the protein CASSLAGSPNEKLFF.

This clone has more than one count but fewer than ten. The V and J genes are TRBV15 and TRBJ1-2, with D possibly being TRBD1 (6 bases). Per the germline V gene, CDR1 is LNHNV and CDR2 is YYDKDF (reference sequence). V lost 0 bases and J 8 bases, leaving 13 bases between the germline ends. The CDR3 runs 14 residues. CDR3 sequence reads: CATSRDRQAKGYTF. CDR3 DNA sequence: TGTGCCACCAGCAGAGATCGACAGGCGAAGGGCTACACCTTC.

The chain employs TRBV2 and TRBJ1-3; weak D call: TRBD1 (6 bases). CDR3 length equals 14 residues. V dropped 6 bases and J dropped 2 bases, with 11 bases sitting between them. Looked up from germline, CDR1 is SNHLY and CDR2 is FYNNEI. Here the CDR3 DNA reads TGTGCCAGCAGCGACACAGGGACTGGAAACACCATATATTTT. Translating gives CASSDTGTGNTIYF.